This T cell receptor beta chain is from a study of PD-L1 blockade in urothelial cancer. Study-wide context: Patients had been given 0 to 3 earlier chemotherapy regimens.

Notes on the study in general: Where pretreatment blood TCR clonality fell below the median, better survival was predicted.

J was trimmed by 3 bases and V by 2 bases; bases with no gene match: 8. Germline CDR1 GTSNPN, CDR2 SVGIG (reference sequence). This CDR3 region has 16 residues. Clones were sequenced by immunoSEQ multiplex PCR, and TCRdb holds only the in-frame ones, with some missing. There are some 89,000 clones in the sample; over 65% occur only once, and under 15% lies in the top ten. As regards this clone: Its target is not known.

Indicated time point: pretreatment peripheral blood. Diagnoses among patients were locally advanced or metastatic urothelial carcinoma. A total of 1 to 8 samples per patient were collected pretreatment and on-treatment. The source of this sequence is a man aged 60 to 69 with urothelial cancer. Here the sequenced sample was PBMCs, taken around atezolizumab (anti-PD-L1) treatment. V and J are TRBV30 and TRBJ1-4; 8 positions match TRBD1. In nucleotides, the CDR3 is TGTGCCTGGAGTTACGGACAGGGCTGGCCTAATGAAAAACTGTTTTTT. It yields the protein CAWSYGQGWPNEKLFF.